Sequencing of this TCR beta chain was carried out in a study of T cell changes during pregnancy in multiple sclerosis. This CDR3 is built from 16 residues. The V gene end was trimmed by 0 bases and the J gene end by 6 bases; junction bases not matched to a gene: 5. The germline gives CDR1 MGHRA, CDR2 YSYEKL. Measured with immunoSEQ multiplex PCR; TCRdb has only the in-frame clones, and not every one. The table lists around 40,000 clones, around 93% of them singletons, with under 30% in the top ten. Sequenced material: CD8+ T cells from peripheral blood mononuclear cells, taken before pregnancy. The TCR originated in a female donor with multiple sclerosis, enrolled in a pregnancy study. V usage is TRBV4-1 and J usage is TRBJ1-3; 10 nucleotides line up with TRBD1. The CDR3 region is CASSQDPGQGLNTIYF. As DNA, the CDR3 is TGCGCCAGCAGCCAAGACCCGGGACAGGGGCTAAACACCATATATTTT.